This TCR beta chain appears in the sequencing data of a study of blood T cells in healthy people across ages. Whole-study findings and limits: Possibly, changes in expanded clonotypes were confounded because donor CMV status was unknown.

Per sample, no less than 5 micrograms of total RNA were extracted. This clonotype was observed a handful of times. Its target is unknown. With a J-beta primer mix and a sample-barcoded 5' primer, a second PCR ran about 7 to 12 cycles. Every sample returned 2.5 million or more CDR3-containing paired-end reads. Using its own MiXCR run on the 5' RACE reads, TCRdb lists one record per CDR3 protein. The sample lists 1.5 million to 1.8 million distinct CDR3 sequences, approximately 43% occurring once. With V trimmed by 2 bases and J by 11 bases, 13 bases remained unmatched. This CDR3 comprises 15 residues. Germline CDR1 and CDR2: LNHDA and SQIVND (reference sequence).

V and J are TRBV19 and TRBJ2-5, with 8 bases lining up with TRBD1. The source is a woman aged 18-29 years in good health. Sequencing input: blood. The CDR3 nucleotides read TGTGCCAGTAGTATATTCCAGGGGGCGGAAAATGAGCAGTACTTC. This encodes CASSIFQGAENEQYF.